Below are 13 T cell receptor beta chains sequenced from a single sample in a study of control samples from healthy donors and cancer patients. Some clones are missing from TCRdb's copy, which holds only in-frame ones; the method was immunoSEQ multiplex PCR. The sample comprises about 120,000 clones, 70% to 90% of which are singletons, and less than 4% rests with the top ten. Material: PBMCs. The receptors stem from a woman aged 55-69 years with lung cancer.

A single count supports this clone. The rearrangement links TRBV5-1 to TRBJ1-2; 9 bases line up with TRBD1. Germline trimming cut 3 bases from V and 4 bases from J; bases unmatched to any gene: 7. The CDR3 runs to 15 residues. The germline V gene has CDR1 SGHRS and CDR2 YFSETQ. The DNA for the CDR3 is TGCGCCAGCAGCTCCCGACAGACAGGGGGCTATGGCTACACCTTC. Encoded protein: CASSSRQTGGYGYTF.

The V and J genes are TRBV6-5 and TRBJ1-3; 11 bases align to TRBD1. Trimming removed 2 bases from V and 3 bases from J; junction bases left unmatched: 3. Germline CDR1 is MNHEY and CDR2 is SVGAGI. This CDR3 contains 16 residues. DNA for the CDR3: TGTGCCAGCAGTTACGGACAGGGGGCGTATGGAAACACCATATATTTT. This codes for CASSYGQGAYGNTIYF.

V usage is TRBV6-5 and J usage is TRBJ1-2; D ambiguous. Germline V gene sequence: CDR1 MNHEY, CDR2 SVGAGI. CDR3 length: 14 residues. V was clipped by 0 bases and J by 3 bases, with 8 bases between them. The CDR3 loop reads CASSYSIGDYGYTF. The CDR3 nucleotides read TGTGCCAGCAGTTACTCGATTGGGGACTATGGCTACACCTTC.

This chain links TRBV19 with TRBJ2-1; TRBD2 matches at 7 bases. From germline, CDR1 is LNHDA and CDR2 SQIVND (reference sequence). This CDR3 is 17 amino acids long. V lost 3 bases and J lost 9; bases outside the gene matches: 17. The CDR3 loop reads CASSIGLVVLQTGEQFF. CDR3 in DNA: TGTGCCAGTAGTATCGGACTAGTAGTTCTCCAAACCGGTGAGCAGTTCTTC.

V gene TRBV27 combines with J gene TRBJ1-5; D not resolved. CDR3 length: 14 amino acids. V lost 2 bases and J lost 1, with 6 bases in between. The germline gives CDR1 MNHEY, CDR2 SMNVEV (reference sequence). CDR3 DNA: TGTGCCAGCAGTTTAGTTAGGAGCAATCAGCCCCAGCATTTT. It is translated as CASSLVRSNQPQHF.

This chain joins TRBV19 and TRBJ2-2; 8 nucleotides align to TRBD1. V dropped 4 bases and J dropped 4; count of bases not matched to a gene: 14. The CDR3 sequence is 18 residues long. The germline V gene encodes CDR1 LNHDA and CDR2 SQIVND (reference sequence). Here the CDR3 DNA reads TGTGCCAGTAGTACCACGACAGGGGTTAGTGGTATCACCGGGGAGCTGTTTTTT. This gives the protein CASSTTTGVSGITGELFF.

The chain uses TRBV9 and TRBJ2-2; D uncertain. This CDR3 region has 12 residues. V gave up 0 bases and J gave up 7 bases, with 4 bases separating them. The V gene's germline CDR1 is SGDLS and CDR2 YYNGEE. The CDR3 coding sequence is TGTGCCAGCAGCGTAGAGGACGGGGAGCTGTTTTTT. Its translation: CASSVEDGELFF.

This clone has a handful of counts. The chain is built from TRBV5-1 and TRBJ1-6; 7 nucleotides match TRBD1. This CDR3 is built from 15 residues. V lost 0 bases, J lost 5 bases, and 2 bases stayed unmatched. Germline loops: CDR1 SGHRS, CDR2 YFSETQ. The CDR3 protein is CASSLEGTDNSPLHF. The CDR3 nucleotides are TGCGCCAGCAGCTTGGAGGGGACAGATAATTCACCCCTCCACTTT.

This chain links TRBV4-2 with TRBJ2-5; D is tentatively TRBD1 or TRBD2 (5 bases each). The CDR3 loop spans 14 amino acids. Trimming removed 1 base at V and 4 bases at J, with 10 bases between. The V gene's germline CDR1 is LGHNA and CDR2 YNFKEQ. The CDR3 spells CASSQGGGSETQYF. CDR3 coding DNA: TGTGCCAGCAGCCAAGGGGGCGGGTCAGAGACCCAGTACTTC.

V usage is TRBV9 and J usage is TRBJ2-3, with 15 positions matching TRBD2. This CDR3 is built from 19 residues. V gave up 3 bases and J gave up 3 bases; unmatched junction bases: 11. Germline lookup yields CDR1 SGDLS and CDR2 YYNGEE. The chain's CDR3 is CASSAEPGLAGGPTDTQYF. CDR3 bases: TGTGCCAGCAGCGCCGAACCCGGACTAGCGGGAGGGCCGACAGATACGCAGTATTTT.

The chain joins TRBV12-3 or TRBV12-4 to TRBJ1-2; D remains ambiguous. The length of the CDR3 is 12 residues. The germline V and J ends were trimmed by 9 bases and 0 bases, with 8 bases remaining between them. The CDR3 loop is CASSVTNYGYTF. As DNA, the CDR3 is TGTGCCAGTTCAGTAACTAACTATGGCTACACCTTC.

The chain joins TRBV7-3 to TRBJ2-1, with D possibly TRBD2 on 6 matching bases. The CDR3 consists of 13 residues. The ends were cut back, 3 bases at V and 6 bases at J, with 9 bases in the middle. Germline values: CDR1 SGHTA, CDR2 FQGTGA. The chain's CDR3 is CASSFSGVNEQFF. As DNA, the CDR3 is TGTGCCAGCAGCTTTAGCGGCGTCAATGAGCAGTTCTTC.

This clone was observed once. This sequence joins TRBV18 and TRBJ1-4; 7 positions agree with TRBD1. The V gene's germline CDR1 is KGHSH and CDR2 LQKENI. There are 17 residues in the CDR3. V was clipped by 4 bases and J by 5 bases; unmatched bases: 13. CDR3 region: CASSRSQQGNLNEKLFF. The CDR3, as DNA: TGTGCCAGCTCACGATCACAACAGGGGAACCTGAATGAAAAACTGTTTTTT.